What follows is one TCR beta chain and its context. Its antigen is still unknown. These data come from a study of blood T cell dynamics during melanoma immunotherapy. Described time point: week 3, after first cycle of checkpoint inhibitor. Patients had no prior systemic cancer treatment, immunosuppressants or other active cancers. The CDR3 covers 11 residues. Trimming left V 5 bases short and J 6 bases short, with 5 bases between. Germline CDR1 and CDR2: SGHRS and YFSETQ. Study findings and constraints: It remained unknown if the driving T cell clones were melanoma-specific.

Libraries were prepared by immunoSEQ multiplex PCR; TCRdb keeps only in-frame clonotypes and omits some of them. Counted here are over 9,000 clones, approximately 81% occurring once; the ten biggest clones make up 15% to 20%. This sequence was found in a human donor with melanoma. J is TRBJ2-2 and V is TRBV5-1, with D hard to call. The sequenced sample was blood, obtained from a patient treated with checkpoint blockade. The CDR3 spells CASRDSGELFF. CDR3 nucleotides: TGCGCCAGCAGGGATTCCGGGGAGCTGTTTTTT.